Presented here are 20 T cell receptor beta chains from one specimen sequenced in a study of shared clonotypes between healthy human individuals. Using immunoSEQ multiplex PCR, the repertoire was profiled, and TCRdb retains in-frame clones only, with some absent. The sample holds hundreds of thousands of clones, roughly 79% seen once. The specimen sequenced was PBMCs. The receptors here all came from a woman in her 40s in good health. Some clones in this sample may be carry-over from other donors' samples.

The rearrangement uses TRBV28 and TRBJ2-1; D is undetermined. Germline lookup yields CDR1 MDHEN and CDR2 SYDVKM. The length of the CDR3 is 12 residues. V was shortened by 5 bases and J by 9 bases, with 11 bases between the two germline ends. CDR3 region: CASSIGLGEQFF. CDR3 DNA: TGTGCCAGCAGTATCGGTCTGGGTGAGCAGTTCTTC.

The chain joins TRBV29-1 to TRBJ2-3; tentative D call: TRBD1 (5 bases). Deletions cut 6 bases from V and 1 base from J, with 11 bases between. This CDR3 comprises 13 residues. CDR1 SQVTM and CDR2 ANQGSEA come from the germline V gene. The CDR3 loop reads CSVTGMGTDTQYF. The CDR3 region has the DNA TGCAGCGTCACAGGAATGGGCACAGATACGCAGTATTTT.

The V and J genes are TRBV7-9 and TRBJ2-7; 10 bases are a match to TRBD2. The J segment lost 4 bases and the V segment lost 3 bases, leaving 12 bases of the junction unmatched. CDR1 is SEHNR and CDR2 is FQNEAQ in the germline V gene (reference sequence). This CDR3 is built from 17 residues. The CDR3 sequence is CASSFPASGRGLYEQYF. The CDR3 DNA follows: TGTGCCAGCAGCTTTCCCGCTAGCGGGAGAGGGCTGTACGAGCAGTACTTC.

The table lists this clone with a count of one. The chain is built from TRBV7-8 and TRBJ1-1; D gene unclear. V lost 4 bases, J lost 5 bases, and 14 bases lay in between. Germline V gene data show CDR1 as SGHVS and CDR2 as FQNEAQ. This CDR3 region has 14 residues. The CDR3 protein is CASSSRRGETEAFF. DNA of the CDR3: TGTGCCAGCAGCTCCCGCCGTGGTGAGACTGAAGCTTTCTTT.

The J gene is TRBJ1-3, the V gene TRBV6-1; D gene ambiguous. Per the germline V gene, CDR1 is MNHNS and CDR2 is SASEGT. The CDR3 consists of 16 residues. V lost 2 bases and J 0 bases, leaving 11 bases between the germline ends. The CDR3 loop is CASSEKGPHSGNTIYF. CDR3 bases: TGTGCCAGCAGTGAAAAAGGACCTCACTCTGGAAACACCATATATTTT.

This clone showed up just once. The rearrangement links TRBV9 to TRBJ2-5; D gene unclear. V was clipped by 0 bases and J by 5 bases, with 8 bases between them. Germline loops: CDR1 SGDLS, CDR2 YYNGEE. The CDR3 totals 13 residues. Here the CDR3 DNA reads TGTGCCAGCAGCGTAGGGATGCGTGAGACCCAGTACTTC. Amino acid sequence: CASSVGMRETQYF.

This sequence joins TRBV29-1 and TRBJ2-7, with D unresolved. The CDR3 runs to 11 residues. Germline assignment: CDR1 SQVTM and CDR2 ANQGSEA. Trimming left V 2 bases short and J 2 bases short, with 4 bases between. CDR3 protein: CSVETAYEQYF. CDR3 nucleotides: TGCAGCGTTGAAACAGCCTACGAGCAGTACTTC.

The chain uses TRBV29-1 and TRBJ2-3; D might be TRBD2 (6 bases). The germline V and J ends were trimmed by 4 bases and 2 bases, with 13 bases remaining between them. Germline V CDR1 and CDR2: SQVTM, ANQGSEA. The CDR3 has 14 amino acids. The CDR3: CSVALAGNTDTQYF. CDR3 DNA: TGCAGCGTTGCACTAGCAGGGAACACAGATACGCAGTATTTT.

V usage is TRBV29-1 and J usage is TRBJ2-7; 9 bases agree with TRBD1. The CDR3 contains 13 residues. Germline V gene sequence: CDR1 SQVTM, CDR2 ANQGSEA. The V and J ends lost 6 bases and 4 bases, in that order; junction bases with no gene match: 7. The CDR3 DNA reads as TGCAGCGTGACCTGGACAGGGGCATACGAGCAGTACTTC. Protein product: CSVTWTGAYEQYF.

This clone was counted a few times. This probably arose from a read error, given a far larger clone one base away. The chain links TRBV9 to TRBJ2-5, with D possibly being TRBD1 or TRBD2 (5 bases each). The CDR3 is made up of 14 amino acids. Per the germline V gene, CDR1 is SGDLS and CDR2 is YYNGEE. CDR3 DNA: TGTGCCGGCAGCTCCTCGGGGCGCGGAGAGACCCAGTACTTC. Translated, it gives CAGSSSGRGETQYF.

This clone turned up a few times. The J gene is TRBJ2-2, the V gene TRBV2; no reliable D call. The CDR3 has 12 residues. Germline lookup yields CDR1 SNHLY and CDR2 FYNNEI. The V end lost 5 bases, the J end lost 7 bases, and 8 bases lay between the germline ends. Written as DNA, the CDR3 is TGTGCCAGCAGTATAGATGGCGGGGAGCTGTTTTTT. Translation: CASSIDGGELFF.

The DNA for the CDR3 is TGTGCCAGTAGTATTATTCTAGCGGGAGTGGGCTACAATGAGCAGTTCTTC. It encodes CASSIILAGVGYNEQFF. The rearrangement uses TRBV19 and TRBJ2-1; the match to TRBD2 covers 10 bases. Germline CDR1 LNHDA, CDR2 SQIVND (reference sequence). With V trimmed by 3 bases and J by 3 bases, 8 bases remained unmatched. CDR3 length equals 17 residues.

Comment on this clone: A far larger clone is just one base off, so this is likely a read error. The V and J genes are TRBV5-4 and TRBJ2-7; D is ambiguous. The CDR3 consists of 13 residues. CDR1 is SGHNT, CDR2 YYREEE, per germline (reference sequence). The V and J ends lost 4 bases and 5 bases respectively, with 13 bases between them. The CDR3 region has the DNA TGTGCCAGCAGCCTCCCCTCCATCCACGAGCAGTACTTC. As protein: CASSLPSIHEQYF.

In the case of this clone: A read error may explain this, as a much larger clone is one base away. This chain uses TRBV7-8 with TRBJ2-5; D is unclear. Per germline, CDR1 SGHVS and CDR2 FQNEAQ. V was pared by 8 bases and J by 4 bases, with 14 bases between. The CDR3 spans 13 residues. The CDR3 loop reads CASGSRIGETQYF. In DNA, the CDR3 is TGTGCCAGCGGCTCGAGAATAGGAGAGACCCAGTACTTC.

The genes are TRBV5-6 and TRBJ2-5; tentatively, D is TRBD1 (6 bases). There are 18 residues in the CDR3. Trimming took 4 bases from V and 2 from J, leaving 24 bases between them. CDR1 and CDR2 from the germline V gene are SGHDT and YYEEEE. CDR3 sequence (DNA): TGTGCCAGCAGCCTACAGGGTCTTGGGGCCGTGGTACAAGAGACCCAGTACTTC. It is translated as CASSLQGLGAVVQETQYF.

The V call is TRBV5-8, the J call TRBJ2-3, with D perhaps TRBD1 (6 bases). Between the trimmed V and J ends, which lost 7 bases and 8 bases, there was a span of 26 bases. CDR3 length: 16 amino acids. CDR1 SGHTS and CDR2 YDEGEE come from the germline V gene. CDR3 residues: CASPPGRGFQFGTQYF. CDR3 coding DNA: TGTGCCAGCCCCCCGGGTAGGGGGTTTCAATTTGGTACGCAGTATTTT. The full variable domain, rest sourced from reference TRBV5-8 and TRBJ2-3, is EAGVTQSPTHLIKTRGQQATLRCSPISGHTSVYWYQQALGLGLQFLLWYDEGEERNRGNFPPRFSGRQFPNYSSELNVNALELEDSALYLCASPPGRGFQFGTQYFGPGTRLTVL.

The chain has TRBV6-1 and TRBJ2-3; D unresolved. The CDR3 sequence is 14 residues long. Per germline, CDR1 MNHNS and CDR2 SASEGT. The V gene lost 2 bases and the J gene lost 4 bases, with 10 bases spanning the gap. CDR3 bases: TGTGCCAGCAGTGAACTCGGCCTTTCAGATACGCAGTATTTT. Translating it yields CASSELGLSDTQYF.

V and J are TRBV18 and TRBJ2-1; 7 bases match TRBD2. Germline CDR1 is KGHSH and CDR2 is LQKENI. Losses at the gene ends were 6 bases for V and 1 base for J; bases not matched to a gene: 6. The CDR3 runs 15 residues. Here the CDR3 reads CASSQTAGSYNEQFF. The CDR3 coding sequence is TGTGCCAGCTCTCAGACAGCGGGGTCCTACAATGAGCAGTTCTTC.

CDR3 sequence (DNA): TGTGCCAGCTCCGGGACAGAATACAATGAGCAGTTCTTC. Its translation is CASSGTEYNEQFF. This chain joins TRBV2 and TRBJ2-1; 7 bases are shared with TRBD1. The germline gives CDR1 SNHLY, CDR2 FYNNEI. The V and J ends lost 8 bases and 4 bases, in that order; junction bases with no gene match: 5. The CDR3 sequence is 13 residues long.

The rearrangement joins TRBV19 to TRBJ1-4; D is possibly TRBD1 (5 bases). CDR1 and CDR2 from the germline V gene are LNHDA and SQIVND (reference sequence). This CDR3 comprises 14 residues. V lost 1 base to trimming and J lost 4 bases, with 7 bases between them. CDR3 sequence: CASSIGQFNEKLFF. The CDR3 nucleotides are TGTGCCAGTAGTATAGGACAGTTTAATGAAAAACTGTTTTTT.